Below are 14 T cell receptor beta chains sequenced from a single sample in a study of shared T cell receptors in the human thymus (dated by TCRdb to about 2021). The library relied on the immunoSEQ multiplex PCR assay. The table comes from immuneACCESS by way of TCRdb, which keeps in-frame sequences with V and J called. Part of the clones is missing from these tables; in studies checked, under half for an unresolved V gene and the rest for unknown reasons. Recorded for this sample are roughly 410,000 clones; 95% of them occurred a single time. Of the sample, 0.02% is held by the ten largest clones. The sequencing sample was made of thymocytes. The source of these receptors is a human donor.

The chain recombines TRBV30 with TRBJ2-7; D remains unclear. Trimming removed 3 bases at V and 2 bases at J, with 5 bases between. Germline V gives CDR1 GTSNPN, CDR2 SVGIG (reference sequence). This CDR3 region has 11 residues. CDR3 protein: CAWRGPYEQYF. The CDR3 DNA follows: TGTGCCTGGAGAGGACCCTACGAGCAGTACTTC.

The V and J genes are TRBV5-4 and TRBJ2-5; D call uncertain. V lost 1 base, J lost 7 bases, and 17 bases lay in between. Germline values: CDR1 SGHNT, CDR2 YYREEE (reference sequence). The CDR3 sequence is 15 residues long. Here the CDR3 DNA reads TGTGCCAGCAGCTTGATCCCACGGGCTCGAGGGACCCAGTACTTC. As protein: CASSLIPRARGTQYF.

The chain carries TRBV18 and TRBJ2-3; weak D call: TRBD2 (5 bases). Germline CDR1 is KGHSH and CDR2 is LQKENI. V lost 3 bases and J 0 bases, leaving 10 bases between the germline ends. The CDR3 has 15 residues. The CDR3 DNA reads as TGTGCCAGCTCACCGATACTAGTTAGCACAGATACGCAGTATTTT. Translated, it gives CASSPILVSTDTQYF.

The chain is built from TRBV28 and TRBJ2-1; the match to TRBD2 covers 13 bases. Germline CDR1 reads MDHEN; CDR2 reads SYDVKM. Germline trimming cut 7 bases from V and 15 bases from J; bases unmatched to any gene: 9. The CDR3 totals 13 residues. The CDR3 here is CASTAGLAGNGFF. The CDR3 nucleotides read TGTGCCAGCACCGCGGGACTAGCGGGGAATGGGTTCTTC.

The rearrangement links TRBV29-1 to TRBJ2-7; maybe TRBD2 (5 bases). From germline, CDR1 is SQVTM and CDR2 ANQGSEA. Trimming stripped 5 bases from V and 0 bases from J, with 14 bases between. The CDR3 loop spans 14 amino acids. CDR3 amino acids: CSVSGGWSSYEQYF. In DNA, the CDR3 is TGCAGCGTTTCTGGCGGGTGGAGCTCCTACGAGCAGTACTTC.

This clone was seen once. The rearrangement uses TRBV18 and TRBJ2-2; D is perhaps TRBD1 or TRBD2 (5 bases each). V lost 1 base and J 7 bases, leaving 10 bases between the germline ends. The CDR3 is 14 amino acids. In germline, CDR1 is KGHSH, CDR2 LQKENI. This chain's CDR3 is CASSPQGSHGELFF. CDR3 DNA sequence: TGTGCCAGCTCACCACAGGGGAGCCACGGGGAGCTGTTTTTT.

The CDR3 DNA reads TGTGCCAGCAGTTTATTTCAAGGGGTGAGGGGCACAGATACGCAGTATTTT. This gives the protein CASSLFQGVRGTDTQYF. The chain employs TRBV28 and TRBJ2-3, with D perhaps TRBD1 or TRBD2 (5 bases each). CDR1 is MDHEN and CDR2 is SYDVKM in the germline V gene. This CDR3 is built from 17 residues. V was trimmed by 1 base and J by 1 base, leaving 15 bases between them.

This chain joins TRBV7-9 and TRBJ1-2; TRBD1 matches 8 bases. Per germline, CDR1 SEHNR and CDR2 FQNEAQ (reference sequence). The V and J ends lost 4 bases and 6 bases, in that order; junction bases with no gene match: 7. The CDR3 is made up of 14 amino acids. CDR3 coding DNA: TGTGCCAGCAGCTCAGGGTCAGGGGGCAATGGCTACACCTTC. Protein: CASSSGSGGNGYTF.

The CDR3 spells CASSVGPGQGGDYGYTF. DNA for the CDR3: TGTGCCAGCAGCGTCGGACCCGGACAGGGGGGAGACTATGGCTACACCTTC. The rearrangement uses TRBV7-3 and TRBJ1-2; the match to TRBD1 covers 10 bases. The V segment lost 5 bases and the J segment 3 bases; nucleotides outside the gene matches: 12. The CDR3 runs 17 residues. CDR1 SGHTA and CDR2 FQGTGA come from the germline V gene. The whole variable domain, filled in from reference TRBV7-3 and TRBJ1-2, reads GAGVSQTPSNKVTEKGKYVELRCDPISGHTALYWYRQSLGQGPEFLIYFQGTGAADDSGLPNDRFFAVRPEGSVSTLKIQRTERGDSAVYLCASSVGPGQGGDYGYTFGSGTRLTVV.

The V gene is TRBV6-5, the J gene TRBJ2-7; 9 bases align to TRBD2. With 8 bases clipped from V and 3 bases from J, the junction kept 5 bases outside the gene matches. Germline loops: CDR1 MNHEY, CDR2 SVGAGI. This CDR3 has 13 amino acids. The CDR3 loop is CASSSGAFYEQYF. CDR3 DNA: TGTGCCAGCTCTAGCGGGGCCTTCTACGAGCAGTACTTC.

The rearrangement links TRBV6-6 to TRBJ2-1; D is undetermined. The CDR3 contains 15 residues. The germline gives CDR1 MNHNY, CDR2 SVGAGI (reference sequence). Between the trimmed V and J ends, which lost 9 bases and 0 bases, there was a span of 15 bases. The CDR3 DNA reads TGTGCCAGTTATAAAGTCGTTAGCTCCTACAATGAGCAGTTCTTC. Protein product: CASYKVVSSYNEQFF.

This sequence joins TRBV30 and TRBJ2-6; 10 bases fit TRBD1. This CDR3 has 23 amino acids. V gave up 3 bases and J gave up 1 base; unmatched junction bases: 24. Germline CDR1 is GTSNPN and CDR2 is SVGIG (reference sequence). CDR3 loop: CAWRTRGETPGQGEVSGANVLTF. The CDR3 nucleotides read TGTGCCTGGAGGACGAGGGGTGAAACTCCCGGACAGGGGGAAGTGTCTGGGGCCAACGTCCTGACTTTC. Together with reference TRBV30 and TRBJ2-6, the CDR3 gives the full variable domain: SQTIHQWPATLVQPVGSPLSLECTVEGTSNPNLYWYRQAAGRGLQLLFYSVGIGQISSEVPQNLSASRPQDRQFILSSKKLLLSDSGFYLCAWRTRGETPGQGEVSGANVLTFGAGSRLTVL.

The rearrangement joins TRBV18 to TRBJ1-3, with a weak D call TRBD1 (5 bases). CDR3 length equals 18 residues. Germline values: CDR1 KGHSH, CDR2 LQKENI. V was pared by 0 bases and J by 2 bases, with 17 bases between. CDR3 loop: CASSPPQNGGRTGNTIYF. The CDR3 nucleotides read TGTGCCAGCTCACCACCGCAGAATGGGGGAAGGACTGGAAACACCATATATTTT.

This clone has only one observation. The rearrangement joins TRBV9 to TRBJ2-7; a weak D match, TRBD2 (6 bases). The CDR3 spans 17 residues. Germline lookup yields CDR1 SGDLS and CDR2 YYNGEE. With 0 bases removed from V and 4 bases from J, the gap between germline ends came to 20 bases. The CDR3 DNA reads as TGTGCCAGCAGCGTAGGATCCTCTGGGACTCCGGAGTACGAGCAGTACTTC. It encodes CASSVGSSGTPEYEQYF.